Below, 16 T cell receptor beta chains from the same sample are listed, as sequenced in a study of Ad26.COV2.S vaccination and SARS-CoV-2 variants. Noted treatment: roughly 18 received Ad26.COV2.S at low or high dose, single or two shots; roughly 5 received placebo; per-sample allocation not given. Sampling was done on day 63 after the first vaccine or placebo injection. The data were produced by immunoSEQ multiplex PCR, yet TCRdb's version contains in-frame clones alone and is incomplete. The table shows about 400,000 clones, with about 83% occurring only once. The specimen was peripheral blood, collected in a trial of Ad26.COV2.S vaccine versus placebo. The receptor set was obtained from a person aged 18-65 years who received the Ad26.COV2.S COVID-19 vaccine or a placebo.

This clone was recorded many times. The rearrangement uses TRBV10-1 and TRBJ2-3; 10 bases fit TRBD2. Germline V gene sequence: CDR1 WNHNN, CDR2 SYGVQD (reference sequence). This CDR3 has 14 residues. The V gene end was trimmed by 5 bases and the J gene end by 5 bases; junction bases not matched to a gene: 4. CDR3 sequence (DNA): TGCGCCAGCAGTAGGTCTAGCGGGAGAGATACGCAGTATTTT. Protein sequence: CASSRSSGRDTQYF.

This clone was recorded only once. The chain combines TRBV21-1 with TRBJ1-2. TRBV21-1 is listed as a pseudogene. This CDR3 spans 12 amino acids. This chain's CDR3 is CARQKAGPGYTF. The CDR3 DNA reads as TGTGCCAGACAAAAAGCAGGACCTGGCTACACCTTC.

CDR3 amino acids: CASSDPRQGQEKLFF. The CDR3 DNA sequence: TGTGCCAGCAGCGATCCTCGACAGGGGCAAGAAAAACTGTTTTTT. V is TRBV7-6 and J is TRBJ1-4; 8 nucleotides line up with TRBD1. CDR1 is SGHVS and CDR2 is FNYEAQ in the germline V gene. The CDR3 covers 15 residues. V shed 5 bases, J shed 8 bases, and the junction held 10 bases outside the gene matches.

The chain has TRBV18 and TRBJ1-2, with TRBD1 matching over 9 bases. V was clipped by 3 bases and J by 6 bases; unmatched bases: 14. The germline V gene has CDR1 KGHSH and CDR2 LQKENI. The CDR3 extends over 17 amino acids. DNA of the CDR3: TGTGCCAGCTCACCGTACCGGGACAGGGAGGCGGCGGATGGCTACACCTTC. Its protein product is CASSPYRDREAADGYTF.

This chain connects TRBV5-4 to TRBJ1-1; D is unresolved. Trimming removed 4 bases at V and 2 bases at J, with 9 bases between. Per germline, CDR1 SGHNT and CDR2 YYREEE (reference sequence). CDR3 length equals 13 residues. In DNA, the CDR3 is TGTGCCAGCAGCGACGCAGGAAACACTGAAGCTTTCTTT. It specifies CASSDAGNTEAFF.

The chain uses TRBV6-2 or TRBV6-3 and TRBJ1-5; D is undetermined. The CDR3 is 15 residues long. CDR1 MNHEY and CDR2 SVGEGT come from the germline V gene. Trimming stripped 0 bases from V and 0 bases from J, with 6 bases between. Written as DNA, the CDR3 is TGTGCCAGCAGTTACTCCGTTGCTAGCAATCAGCCCCAGCATTTT. This codes for CASSYSVASNQPQHF.

This chain joins TRBV2 and TRBJ2-5; no clear D. This CDR3 is 14 amino acids long. V shed 6 bases and J shed 1 base, with 12 bases lying between them. CDR1 is SNHLY and CDR2 is FYNNEI in the germline V gene. The CDR3 loop is CASSLVGPQETQYF. In DNA, the CDR3 is TGTGCCAGCAGCCTCGTTGGGCCCCAAGAGACCCAGTACTTC.

The chain employs TRBV4-1 and TRBJ1-2; D call uncertain. Trimming left V 1 base short and J 0 bases short, with 9 bases between. CDR3 length: 15 amino acids. Germline V gives CDR1 MGHRA, CDR2 YSYEKL. The CDR3 DNA is TGCGCCAGCAGCCAAGTTGGGGTTACTAACTATGGCTACACCTTC. It yields the protein CASSQVGVTNYGYTF.

The chain has TRBV7-9 and TRBJ2-1, with 11 bases matching TRBD2. Trimming removed 3 bases from V and 9 bases from J; junction bases left unmatched: 7. The CDR3 runs to 15 residues. Germline V lookup: CDR1 SEHNR, CDR2 FQNEAQ (reference sequence). CDR3 amino acids: CASSFQASGGSEQFF. CDR3 coding DNA: TGTGCCAGCAGCTTCCAGGCTAGCGGGGGGAGTGAGCAGTTCTTC.

The chain joins TRBV4-1 to TRBJ2-1; 7 positions agree with TRBD2. The CDR3 is 16 amino acids. Germline V gives CDR1 MGHRA, CDR2 YSYEKL. The V gene end was trimmed by 1 base and the J gene end by 5 bases; junction bases not matched to a gene: 8. The CDR3 loop reads CASSQGREPPHNEQFF. The CDR3 bases are TGCGCCAGCAGCCAAGGGCGGGAGCCCCCCCACAATGAGCAGTTCTTC.

The CDR3 loop is CAWRATGGEKLFF. DNA of the CDR3: TGTGCCTGGAGGGCGACTGGCGGTGAAAAACTGTTTTTT. V usage is TRBV30 and J usage is TRBJ1-4, with no clear D. Germline CDR1 GTSNPN, CDR2 SVGIG (reference sequence). Trimming pared 3 bases from V and 7 bases from J, leaving 12 bases between. There are 13 residues in the CDR3. The full variable domain, in which reference TRBV30 and TRBJ1-4 provide the parts outside the CDR3, is SQTIHQWPATLVQPVGSPLSLECTVEGTSNPNLYWYRQAAGRGLQLLFYSVGIGQISSEVPQNLSASRPQDRQFILSSKKLLLSDSGFYLCAWRATGGEKLFFGSGTQLSVL.

This chain links TRBV19 with TRBJ1-1; 8 bases map to TRBD1. CDR1 is LNHDA and CDR2 is SQIVND in the germline V gene (reference sequence). Losses at the gene ends were 6 bases for V and 1 base for J; bases not matched to a gene: 10. The CDR3 is made up of 16 amino acids. Written as DNA, the CDR3 is TGTGCCAGTAGCCCTACAGGGGGTTTGCGGAACACTGAAGCTTTCTTT. Translating gives CASSPTGGLRNTEAFF. Full variable domain (remainder filled in from reference TRBV19 and TRBJ1-1): DGGITQSPKYLFRKEGQNVTLSCEQNLNHDAMYWYRQDPGQGLRLIYYSQIVNDFQKGDIAEGYSVSREKKESFPLTVTSAQKNPTAFYLCASSPTGGLRNTEAFFGQGTRLTVV.

V and J are TRBV20-1 and TRBJ1-2; D unresolved. V lost 5 bases and J lost 6, with 4 bases in between. The V gene's germline CDR1 is DFQATT and CDR2 SNEGSKA (reference sequence). The CDR3 sequence is 9 residues long. For the CDR3, the DNA is TGCAGTGCTGGGGATGGCTACACCTTC. It yields the protein CSAGDGYTF.

This clone was observed a single time. The chain links TRBV6-5 to TRBJ2-1; D uncertain. Germline CDR1 reads MNHEY; CDR2 reads SVGAGI. The CDR3 loop spans 15 amino acids. Trimming stripped 2 bases from V and 2 bases from J, with 10 bases between. CDR3 in amino acids: CASSYVSGAYNEQFF. The CDR3 DNA is TGTGCCAGCAGTTACGTTAGTGGTGCCTACAATGAGCAGTTCTTC.

The chain couples TRBV5-4 to TRBJ2-1, with 8 bases identical to TRBD1. Looked up from germline, CDR1 is SGHNT and CDR2 is YYREEE (reference sequence). J lost 8 bases, V lost 6 bases, and 7 bases had no gene match. There are 13 residues in the CDR3. DNA for the CDR3: TGTGCCAGCACCGGGACAGGCGGACATGAGCAGTTCTTC. The encoded protein is CASTGTGGHEQFF.

DNA for the CDR3: TGTGCCACCAGTGACCCCGGGACAGATCATCAGCCCCAGCATTTT. Its translation is CATSDPGTDHQPQHF. V and J are TRBV24-1 and TRBJ1-5; 7 nucleotides align to TRBD1. The junction had 7 bases not matched to a gene; V was cut back by 4 bases and J by 5 bases. The CDR3 is 15 residues long. Germline V gene lookup returns CDR1 KGHDR and CDR2 SFDVKD.